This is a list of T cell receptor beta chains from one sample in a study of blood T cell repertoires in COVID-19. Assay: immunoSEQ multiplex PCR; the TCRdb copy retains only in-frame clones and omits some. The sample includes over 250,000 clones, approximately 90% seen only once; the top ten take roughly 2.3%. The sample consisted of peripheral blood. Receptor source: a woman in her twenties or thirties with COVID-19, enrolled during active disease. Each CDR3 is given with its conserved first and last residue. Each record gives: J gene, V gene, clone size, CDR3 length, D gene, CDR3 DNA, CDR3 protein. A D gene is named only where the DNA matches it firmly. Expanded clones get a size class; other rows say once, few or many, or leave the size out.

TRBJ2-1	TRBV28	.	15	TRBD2	TGTGCCAGCAGTTTAAGAGCGGGAGGGTTACGGGAGCAGTTCTTC	CASSLRAGGLREQFF
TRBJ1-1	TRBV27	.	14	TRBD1	TGTGCCAGCAGGCTACAGGGGGCATCCACTGAAGCTTTCTTT	CASRLQGASTEAFF
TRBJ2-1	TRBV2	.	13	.	TGTGCCAGCAGTGGCCTAGTGCTGGGTGAGCAGTTCTTC	CASSGLVLGEQFF
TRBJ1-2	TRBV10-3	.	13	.	TGTGCCATCAGTGGACAGATTAACTATGGCTACACCTTC	CAISGQINYGYTF
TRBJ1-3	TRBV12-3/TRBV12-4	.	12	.	TGTGCCAGCAGACCAGCTGGAAACACCATATATTTT	CASRPAGNTIYF
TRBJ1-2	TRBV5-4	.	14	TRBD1	TGTGCCAGCAGCGTCGGACAGGGTAACTATGGCTACACCTTC	CASSVGQGNYGYTF
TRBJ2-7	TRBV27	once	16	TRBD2	TGTGCCAGCACCTCACTCGCCGGGACTAGCCCCTACGAGCAGTACTTC	CASTSLAGTSPYEQYF
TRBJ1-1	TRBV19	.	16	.	TGTGCCAGTAGTCCCCCATTGTCGGGAGTGAACACTGAAGCTTTCTTT	CASSPPLSGVNTEAFF
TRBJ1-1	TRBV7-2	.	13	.	TGTGCCAGCAGCCTCCGACTCTACACTGAAGCTTTCTTT	CASSLRLYTEAFF
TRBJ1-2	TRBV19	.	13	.	TGTGCCAGTAGTACCGTTACACACGATGGCTACACCTTC	CASSTVTHDGYTF
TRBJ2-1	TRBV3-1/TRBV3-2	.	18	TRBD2	TGTGCCAGCAGCCAAGAGTTAGTGAGCGGGGACTCCTACAATGAGCAGTTCTTC	CASSQELVSGDSYNEQFF
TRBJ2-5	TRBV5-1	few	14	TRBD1	TGCGCCAGCAGCGACAACAGGGGTGTGGAGACCCAGTACTTC	CASSDNRGVETQYF
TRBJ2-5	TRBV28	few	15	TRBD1	TGTGCCAGTTCCACTCGGACAGGTTCCCAAGAGACCCAGTACTTC	CASSTRTGSQETQYF
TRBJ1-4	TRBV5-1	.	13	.	TGCGCCAGCAGCGCGCAGGGGTATGAAAAACTGTTTTTT	CASSAQGYEKLFF
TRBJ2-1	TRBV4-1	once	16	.	TGCGCCAGCAGCAGGGAGCGGGCGAGCTCCTACAATGAGCAGTTCTTC	CASSRERASSYNEQFF
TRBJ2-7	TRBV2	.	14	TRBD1	TGTGCCACCAGGGGACAGGGCCTATCCTACGAGCAGTACTTC	CATRGQGLSYEQYF
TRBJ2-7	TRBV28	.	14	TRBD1	TGTGCCAGTGGGACAGGACTTTCAACCAACGAGCAGTACTTC	CASGTGLSTNEQYF
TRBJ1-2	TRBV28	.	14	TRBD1	TGTGCCAGCAGTGCTACAGGGGGGCAATATGGCTACACCTTC	CASSATGGQYGYTF
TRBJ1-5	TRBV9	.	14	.	TGTGCCAGCAGCGCCGGAGACAGTCGCCAGCCCCAGCATTTT	CASSAGDSRQPQHF
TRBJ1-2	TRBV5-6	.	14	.	TGTGCCAGCAGCTCAGGTGGGTCGGGGAATCGCTACACCTTC	CASSSGGSGNRYTF
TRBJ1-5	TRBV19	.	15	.	TGTGCCAGTAGTCTACCCCTGATCGGGGATCAGCCCCAGCATTTT	CASSLPLIGDQPQHF
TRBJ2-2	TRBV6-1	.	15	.	TGTGCCAGCAGTGATTGGGGGCGCGGCACCGGGGAGCTGTTTTTT	CASSDWGRGTGELFF
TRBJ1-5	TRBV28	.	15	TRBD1	TGTGCCAGCAGCCCGGGACAGGGGGAGAGTCAGCCCCAGCATTTT	CASSPGQGESQPQHF
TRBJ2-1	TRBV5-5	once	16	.	TGTGCCAGCAGCTTGGGTTTGGTAGGGGCCTACAATGAGCAGTTCTTC	CASSLGLVGAYNEQFF
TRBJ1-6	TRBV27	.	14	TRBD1	TGTGCCAGCAGTTACGGACAGGGGGATTCACCCCTCCACTTT	CASSYGQGDSPLHF
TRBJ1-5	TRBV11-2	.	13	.	TGTGCCAGCAGCTTAGGTACGGATCAGCCCCAGCATTTT	CASSLGTDQPQHF
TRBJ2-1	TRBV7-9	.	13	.	TGTGCCAGCAGCTCTCGACAGGTCCATGAGCAGTTCTTC	CASSSRQVHEQFF
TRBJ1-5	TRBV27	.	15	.	TGTGCCAGCAGTTTAACATTTTTTGGCAATCAGCCCCAGCATTTT	CASSLTFFGNQPQHF
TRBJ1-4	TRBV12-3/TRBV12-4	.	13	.	TGTGCCAGCATGACACGTTCCCATGAAAAACTGTTTTTT	CASMTRSHEKLFF
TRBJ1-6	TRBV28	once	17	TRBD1	TGTGCCAGCAGCCCTCCCTTGACAGGGATAGGGCATTCACCCCTCCACTTT	CASSPPLTGIGHSPLHF
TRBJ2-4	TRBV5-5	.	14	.	TGTGCCAGCAACCGGCAGGGTACCAAAAACATTCAGTACTTC	CASNRQGTKNIQYF
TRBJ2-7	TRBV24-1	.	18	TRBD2	TGTGCCATCAGTGATTCCGGGACTAGCGGGAGTCGGGCCTACGAGCAGTACTTC	CAISDSGTSGSRAYEQYF
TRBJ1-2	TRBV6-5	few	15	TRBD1	TGTGCCAGCAGTTACTTCGCAGGGGGCGCCTATGGCTACACCTTC	CASSYFAGGAYGYTF
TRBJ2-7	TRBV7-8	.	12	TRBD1	TGTGCCAGCAGCTTAGACAGGGGGGAGCAGTACTTC	CASSLDRGEQYF
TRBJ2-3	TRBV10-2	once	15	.	TGCGCCAGCAGGACTCCGGGACTCCGCACAGATACGCAGTATTTT	CASRTPGLRTDTQYF
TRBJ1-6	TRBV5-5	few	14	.	TGTGCCAGCAGCCCCGGGACAAATAATTCACCCCTCCACTTT	CASSPGTNNSPLHF
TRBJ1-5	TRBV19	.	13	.	TGTGCCAGTAGTATAGGTCCGGATCAGCCCCAGCATTTT	CASSIGPDQPQHF
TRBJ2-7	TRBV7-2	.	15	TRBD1	TGTGCCAGCAGCCGTACCGGGACAGTGAACTACGAGCAGTACTTC	CASSRTGTVNYEQYF
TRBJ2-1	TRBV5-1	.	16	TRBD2	TGCGCCAGCAGCCTTGCGCCCATAGCGGGAAACAATGAGCAGTTCTTC	CASSLAPIAGNNEQFF
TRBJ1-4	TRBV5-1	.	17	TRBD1	TGCGCCAGCAGCTTTACAGGGGGCGGTAGGGATAATGAAAAACTGTTTTTT	CASSFTGGGRDNEKLFF
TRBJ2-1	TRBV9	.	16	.	TGTGCCAGCAGCGTAGAATCACTCCGCTCCTACAATGAGCAGTTCTTC	CASSVESLRSYNEQFF
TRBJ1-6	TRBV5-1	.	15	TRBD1	TGCGCCAGCAGCTCGGGACAGGGGGGGAATTCACCCCTCCACTTT	CASSSGQGGNSPLHF
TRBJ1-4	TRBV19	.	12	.	TGTGCCAGTAGTATAGGAGGCGAAAAACTGTTTTTT	CASSIGGEKLFF
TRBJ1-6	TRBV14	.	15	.	TGTGCCAGCAGCCAAATTCAGGGTGCTGATTCACCCCTCCACTTT	CASSQIQGADSPLHF
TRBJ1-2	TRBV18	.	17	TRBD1	TGTGCCAGCTCACCAGGAAGGACAGGCACAGCTAACTATGGCTACACCTTC	CASSPGRTGTANYGYTF
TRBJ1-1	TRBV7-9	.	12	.	TGTGCCAGCAGCCAGATGAACACTGAAGCTTTCTTT	CASSQMNTEAFF
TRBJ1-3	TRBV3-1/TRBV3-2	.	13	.	TGTGCCAGCAGCCAGGCAGGGGTGTACACCATATATTTT	CASSQAGVYTIYF
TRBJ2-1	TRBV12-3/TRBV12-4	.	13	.	TGTGCCAGCAGTTTAGGACTTACCAATGAGCAGTTCTTC	CASSLGLTNEQFF
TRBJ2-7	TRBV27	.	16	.	TGTGCCAGCAGTTCCGTCCTGGGCGGGAACTCCTACGAGCAGTACTTC	CASSSVLGGNSYEQYF